The rows below give T cell receptor beta chains drawn from one sample of a study of vaccination and CD4 T cells after COVID-19. TCRdb reprocessed the PCR reads with MiXCR, giving one entry per CDR3 protein. The sample includes some 18,000 distinct CDR3 sequences, roughly 78% of them seen just once. No antigens are known for them. Source: CD4+ T cells from blood, cultured in vitro, taken after SARS-CoV-2 vaccination. These receptors all stem from a human donor who received a COVID-19 vaccine. Each CDR3 is given with its conserved first and last residue. Fields, in order: J gene, D gene, V gene, clone size, CDR3 protein, CDR3 DNA. A D gene is named only where the DNA matches it firmly. A clone size is listed for some rows: how often the clone was seen (once, few, many), or a class if it is expanded.

TRBJ1-1,-,TRBV7-6,-,CASSPRGSTEAFF,TGTGCCAGCAGCCCGAGGGGGAGCACTGAAGCTTTCTTT
TRBJ2-2,-,TRBV6-1,-,CASSGPNTGELFF,TGTGCCAGCAGTGGGCCAAACACCGGGGAGCTGTTTTTT
TRBJ1-2,-,TRBV20-1,few,CSASGTLNGYGYTF,TGCAGTGCTTCCGGGACCCTCAACGGCTATGGCTACACCTTC
TRBJ1-5,TRBD1,TRBV12-3/TRBV12-4,-,CASNLDRGLQPQHF,TGTGCCAGCAACCTGGACAGGGGGTTACAGCCCCAGCATTTT
TRBJ2-5,TRBD1,TRBV11-3,-,CASSLGQGGRETQYF,TGTGCCAGCAGCTTAGGACAGGGTGGGCGTGAGACCCAGTACTTC
TRBJ1-1,-,TRBV5-1,-,CASSRLGGATEAFF,TGCGCCAGCAGCCGGTTGGGGGGAGCCACTGAAGCTTTCTTT
TRBJ1-5,-,TRBV27,few,CASSAGRTDQPQHF,TGTGCCAGCAGCGCGGGACGGACAGATCAGCCCCAGCATTTT
TRBJ1-2,-,TRBV19,once,CASSIGGDTQYFGPGTRPNYGYTF,-
TRBJ1-2,TRBD1,TRBV7-9,-,CASSFGQAQYGYTF,TGTGCCAGCAGCTTCGGACAGGCCCAGTATGGCTACACCTTC
TRBJ1-1,TRBD1,TRBV24-1,-,CATRDPGGTEAFF,TGTGCCACCAGAGATCCAGGGGGCACTGAAGCTTTCTTT
TRBJ2-3,-,TRBV30,-,CAWSALGVGTDTQYF,TGTGCCTGGAGTGCATTGGGGGTAGGCACAGATACGCAGTATTTT
TRBJ1-5,-,TRBV23-1,-,CASSLGQGTNQPQHF,TGCGCCAGCAGTCTGGGTCAGGGGACCAATCAGCCCCAGCATTTT
TRBJ2-5,TRBD1,TRBV10-3,-,CAISLGQTQETQYF,TGTGCCATCAGTCTGGGACAGACCCAAGAGACCCAGTACTTC
TRBJ2-2,-,TRBV6-5,-,CASSYSGYGTGELFF,TGTGCCAGCAGTTACTCGGGATACGGGACCGGGGAGCTGTTTTTT
TRBJ1-2,-,TRBV11-3,once,CASSLGVQGYTF,TGTGCCAGCAGCTTAGGGGTGCAGGGCTACACCTTC
TRBJ2-5,-,TRBV6-1,-,CASSAPPWLNQETQYF,TGTGCCAGCAGTGCCCCTCCATGGCTCAACCAAGAGACCCAGTACTTC
TRBJ2-3,-,TRBV20-1,-,CSASGLTSTDTQYF,TGCAGTGCCTCGGGACTCACTAGCACAGATACGCAGTATTTT
TRBJ2-3,TRBD2,TRBV6-2/TRBV6-3,-,CASSPRTSGSTDTQYF,TGTGCCAGCAGCCCGAGGACTAGCGGAAGCACAGATACGCAGTATTTT
TRBJ1-1,-,TRBV20-1,-,CSARRGQHDTEAFF,TGCAGTGCACGACGGGGCCAGCACGACACTGAAGCTTTCTTT
TRBJ1-2,-,TRBV10-3,-,CAISEPQGGNYGYTF,TGTGCCATCAGTGAACCCCAAGGGGGAAACTATGGCTACACCTTC
TRBJ2-3,-,TRBV6-1,-,CASSDDRFEDTQYF,TGTGCCAGCAGTGACGACAGGTTTGAAGATACGCAGTATTTT
TRBJ2-6,-,TRBV6-1,-,CASRRRLEISGANVLTF,TGTGCCAGCCGGAGGCGGCTCGAGATCTCTGGGGCCAACGTCCTGACTTTC
TRBJ2-3,TRBD2,TRBV10-3,once,CAISAGTSKDTQYF,TGTGCCATCAGTGCCGGGACTAGCAAAGATACGCAGTATTTT
TRBJ1-1,-,TRBV27,-,CTSSLRRAGVGNTEAFF,TGCACCAGCAGTTTACGGCGGGCGGGTGTAGGGAACACTGAAGCTTTCTTT
TRBJ2-2,TRBD2,TRBV7-9,-,CASTDATSGAFTGELFF,TGTGCCAGCACCGACGCCACTAGCGGAGCTTTCACCGGGGAGCTGTTTTTT
TRBJ2-1,TRBD2,TRBV5-1,-,CASSSQRGPGNEQFF,TGCGCCAGCAGCTCACAGCGGGGGCCGGGGAATGAGCAGTTCTTC
TRBJ1-5,-,TRBV20-1,-,CSAIGRGFNQPQHF,TGCAGTGCTATTGGGAGGGGGTTCAATCAGCCCCAGCATTTT
TRBJ1-2,TRBD1,TRBV7-9,-,CASSLVETGRNYGYTF,TGTGCCAGCAGCTTAGTGGAGACAGGGCGGAACTATGGCTACACCTTC
TRBJ1-5,-,TRBV10-1,-,CASSNGQNQPQHF,TGCGCCAGCAGTAACGGACAGAATCAGCCCCAGCATTTT
TRBJ1-6,-,TRBV7-9,-,CASSLASDSPLHF,TGTGCCAGCAGCTTGGCCTCGGATTCACCCCTCCACTTT
TRBJ2-6,-,TRBV6-5,-,CASSYEGGTGANVLTF,TGTGCCAGCAGTTACGAAGGGGGGACTGGGGCCAACGTCCTGACTTTC
TRBJ1-6,-,TRBV12-3/TRBV12-4,few,CASGAGRGSPLHF,TGTGCCAGCGGGGCAGGGCGGGGTTCACCCCTCCACTTT
TRBJ2-1,-,TRBV7-6,-,CASSPTQGYNEQFF,TGTGCCAGCAGCCCCACCCAGGGTTACAATGAGCAGTTCTTC
TRBJ2-6,-,TRBV7-9,-,CASSLVLGSGANVLTF,TGTGCCAGCAGCTTAGTGTTGGGTTCTGGGGCCAACGTCCTGACTTTC
TRBJ2-3,-,TRBV11-3,-,CASSLAATAGLADTQYF,TGTGCCAGCAGCTTAGCCGCCACTGCGGGGCTGGCAGATACGCAGTATTTT
TRBJ1-1,-,TRBV7-9,-,CASSLEVLLNTEAFF,TGTGCCAGCAGCTTAGAGGTACTCCTGAACACTGAAGCTTTCTTT
TRBJ2-5,-,TRBV20-1,-,CSAPTALETQYF,TGCAGTGCACCAACCGCCTTGGAGACCCAGTACTTC
TRBJ1-2,-,TRBV30,-,CAWSGLSALLANYGYTF,TGTGCCTGGAGTGGGCTATCGGCCCTTCTAGCTAACTATGGCTACACCTTC
TRBJ1-1,-,TRBV20-1,-,CSARDPWAGDTEAFF,TGCAGTGCTAGAGATCCCTGGGCCGGGGACACTGAAGCTTTCTTT
TRBJ2-2,-,TRBV24-1,-,CATSDFRGHFGGELFF,TGTGCCACCAGTGATTTTAGGGGACACTTCGGCGGGGAGCTGTTTTTT
TRBJ2-3,TRBD2,TRBV28,-,CASSLTGGGTDTQYF,TGTGCCAGCAGCCTAACGGGGGGTGGTACAGATACGCAGTATTTT
TRBJ1-2,-,TRBV2,-,CASSERIRPGGYTF,TGTGCCAGCAGTGAACGGATAAGGCCCGGTGGCTACACCTTC
TRBJ1-3,-,TRBV10-1,-,CASSESIYGGNTIYF,TGCGCCAGCAGTGAGTCAATATACGGAGGAAACACCATATATTTT
TRBJ2-3,TRBD2,TRBV30,-,CAWSASGGYTDTQYF,TGTGCCTGGAGTGCTAGCGGGGGGTACACAGATACGCAGTATTTT
TRBJ1-5,TRBD1,TRBV6-2/TRBV6-3,-,CASSAGQGRSQPQHF,TGTGCCAGCAGTGCCGGACAGGGGAGAAGTCAGCCCCAGCATTTT
TRBJ2-1,-,TRBV7-9,-,CASSPPGLRTSNEQFF,TGTGCCAGCAGCCCCCCGGGACTCAGGACCTCCAATGAGCAGTTCTTC
TRBJ1-3,-,TRBV19,once,CASIGFSGNTIYF,TGTGCCAGTATAGGGTTCTCTGGAAACACCATATATTTT
TRBJ2-1,-,TRBV6-1,-,CASSKLVRTYEQFF,TGTGCCAGCAGTAAACTAGTACGAACGTATGAGCAGTTCTTC
TRBJ2-1,-,TRBV6-1,-,CASSRTDNEQFF,TGTGCCAGCAGTAGGACTGACAATGAGCAGTTCTTC
TRBJ1-6,TRBD1,TRBV10-2,few,CASRTGNSPLHF,TGCGCCAGCAGGACAGGGAATTCACCCCTCCACTTT
TRBJ1-2,-,TRBV15,-,CATSRDSLRGYGYTF,TGTGCCACCAGCAGAGACTCCCTAAGAGGCTATGGCTACACCTTC
TRBJ1-2,-,TRBV29-1,-,CSVDSYGYTF,TGCAGCGTGGACAGTTATGGCTACACCTTC
TRBJ2-5,TRBD2,TRBV19,-,CASTAGGGETQYF,TGTGCCAGTACGGCGGGGGGGGGCGAGACCCAGTACTTC
TRBJ1-1,-,TRBV7-2,-,CASSLGGQGNTEAFF,TGTGCCAGCAGCTTAGGGGGGCAGGGGAACACTGAAGCTTTCTTT
TRBJ2-3,-,TRBV11-3,-,CASSPRDSTTDTQYF,TGTGCCAGCAGTCCCCGGGACTCCACCACAGATACGCAGTATTTT